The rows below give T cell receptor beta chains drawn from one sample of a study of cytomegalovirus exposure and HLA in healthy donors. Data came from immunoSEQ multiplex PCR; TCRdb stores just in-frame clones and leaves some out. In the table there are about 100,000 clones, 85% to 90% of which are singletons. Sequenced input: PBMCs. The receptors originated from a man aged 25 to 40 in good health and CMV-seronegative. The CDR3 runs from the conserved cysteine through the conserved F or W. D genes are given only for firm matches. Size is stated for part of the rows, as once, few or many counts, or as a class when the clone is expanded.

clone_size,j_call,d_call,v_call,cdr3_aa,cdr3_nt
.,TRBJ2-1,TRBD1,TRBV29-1,CSVATGVYNEQFF,TGCAGCGTTGCTACAGGGGTGTACAATGAGCAGTTCTTC
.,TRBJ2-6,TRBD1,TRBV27,CASSQQGALAGANVLTF,TGTGCCAGCAGCCAACAGGGGGCCTTGGCTGGGGCCAACGTCCTGACTTTC
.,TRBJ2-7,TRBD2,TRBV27,CASSPGTSGYEQYF,TGTGCCAGCAGTCCTGGGACTAGTGGCTACGAGCAGTACTTC
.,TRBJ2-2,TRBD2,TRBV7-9,CATYTGGRANTGELFF,TGTGCCACCTACACCGGCGGGAGAGCGAACACCGGGGAGCTGTTTTTT
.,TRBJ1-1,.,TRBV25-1,CASSEFGSGGRAFF,TGTGCCAGCAGTGAATTTGGGAGCGGAGGGAGAGCTTTCTTT
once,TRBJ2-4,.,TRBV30,CAWNLFRMDIQYF,TGTGCCTGGAACCTATTCCGTATGGACATTCAGTACTTC
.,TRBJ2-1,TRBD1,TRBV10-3,CAISGGTGRYNEQFF,TGTGCCATCAGTGGAGGGACAGGTCGCTACAATGAGCAGTTCTTC
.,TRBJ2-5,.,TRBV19,CASSSLVAETQYF,TGTGCCAGTAGTTCACTGGTTGCGGAGACCCAGTACTTC
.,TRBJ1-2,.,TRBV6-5,CASSSLRQGIGYTF,TGTGCCAGCAGTAGCCTCCGCCAGGGGATCGGCTACACCTTC
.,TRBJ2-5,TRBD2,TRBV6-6,CASSSSSGGNQETQYF,TGTGCCAGCAGTTCCTCTAGCGGGGGGAACCAAGAGACCCAGTACTTC
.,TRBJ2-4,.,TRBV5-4,CASSSGLQDTSIQYF,TGTGCCAGCAGCTCCGGGTTACAGGATACAAGCATTCAGTACTTC
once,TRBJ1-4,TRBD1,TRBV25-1,CASQDRVNEKLFF,TGTGCCAGCCAAGACAGGGTTAATGAAAAACTGTTTTTT
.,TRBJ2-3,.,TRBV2,CASSIGRVTDTDTQYF,TGTGCCAGCAGTATCGGCAGGGTAACCGACACAGATACGCAGTATTTT
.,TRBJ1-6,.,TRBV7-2,CASSLSTGHSNSPLHF,TGTGCCAGCAGCTTATCTACCGGACATTCGAATTCACCCCTCCACTTT
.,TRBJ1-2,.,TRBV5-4,CASRSESNYGYTF,TGTGCCAGCAGATCGGAGTCGAACTATGGCTACACCTTC
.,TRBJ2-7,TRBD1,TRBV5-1,CASSSGTGTYEQYF,TGCGCCAGCAGCTCCGGGACAGGGACCTACGAGCAGTACTTC
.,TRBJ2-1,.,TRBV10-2,CASSEGSSSYNEQFF,TGCGCCAGCAGTGAAGGTAGCAGCTCCTACAATGAGCAGTTCTTC
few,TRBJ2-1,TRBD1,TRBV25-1,CASKISTGLYNEQFF,TGTGCCAGCAAAATTTCGACAGGGCTCTACAATGAGCAGTTCTTC
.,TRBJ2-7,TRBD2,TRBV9,CASSRGISGSYEQYF,TGTGCCAGCAGCCGCGGGATTAGCGGGAGCTACGAGCAGTACTTC
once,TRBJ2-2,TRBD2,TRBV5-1,CASRSTSGNTGELFF,TGCGCCAGCCGATCGACTAGCGGGAACACCGGGGAGCTGTTTTTT
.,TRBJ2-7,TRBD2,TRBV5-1,CASGTSGYEQYF,TGCGCCAGCGGGACTAGCGGGTACGAGCAGTACTTC
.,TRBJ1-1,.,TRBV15,CATREYLNTEAFF,TGTGCCACCAGGGAGTATTTGAACACTGAAGCTTTCTTT
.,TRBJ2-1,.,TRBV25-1,CASSGILYNEQFF,TGTGCCAGCAGCGGGATACTTTACAATGAGCAGTTCTTC
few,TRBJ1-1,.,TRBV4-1,CASSLIFRVLDTEAFF,TGCGCCAGCAGCCTTATCTTCAGGGTTTTGGATACTGAAGCTTTCTTT
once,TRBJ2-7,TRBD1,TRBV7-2,CASSEGQAFYYEQYF,TGTGCCAGCAGCGAGGGACAGGCGTTCTACTACGAGCAGTACTTC
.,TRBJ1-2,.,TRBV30,CAWSVGQNYGYTF,TGTGCCTGGAGTGTGGGACAAAACTATGGCTACACCTTC
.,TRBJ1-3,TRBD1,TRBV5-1,CASSVGTGAGNTIYF,TGCGCCAGCAGCGTCGGGACAGGGGCTGGAAACACCATATATTTT
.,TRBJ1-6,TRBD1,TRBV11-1,CASSLTGDDNSPLHF,TGTGCCAGCAGCCTAACAGGGGACGATAATTCACCCCTCCACTTT